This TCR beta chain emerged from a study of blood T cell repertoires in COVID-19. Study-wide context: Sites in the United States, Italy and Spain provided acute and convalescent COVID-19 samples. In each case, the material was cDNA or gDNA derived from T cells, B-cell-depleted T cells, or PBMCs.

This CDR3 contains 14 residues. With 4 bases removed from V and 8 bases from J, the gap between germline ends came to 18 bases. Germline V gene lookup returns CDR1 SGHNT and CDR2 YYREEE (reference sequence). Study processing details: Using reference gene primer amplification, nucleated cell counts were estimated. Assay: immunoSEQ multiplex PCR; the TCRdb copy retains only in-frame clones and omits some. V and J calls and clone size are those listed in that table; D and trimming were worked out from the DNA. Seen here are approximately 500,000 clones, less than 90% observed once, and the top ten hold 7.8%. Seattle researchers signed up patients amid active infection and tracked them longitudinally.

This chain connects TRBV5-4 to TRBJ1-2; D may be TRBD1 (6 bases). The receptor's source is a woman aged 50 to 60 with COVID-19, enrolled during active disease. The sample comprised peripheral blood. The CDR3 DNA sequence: TGTGCCAGCAGCCAGAGACAGGAAACATCAGGCTACACCTTC. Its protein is CASSQRQETSGYTF.